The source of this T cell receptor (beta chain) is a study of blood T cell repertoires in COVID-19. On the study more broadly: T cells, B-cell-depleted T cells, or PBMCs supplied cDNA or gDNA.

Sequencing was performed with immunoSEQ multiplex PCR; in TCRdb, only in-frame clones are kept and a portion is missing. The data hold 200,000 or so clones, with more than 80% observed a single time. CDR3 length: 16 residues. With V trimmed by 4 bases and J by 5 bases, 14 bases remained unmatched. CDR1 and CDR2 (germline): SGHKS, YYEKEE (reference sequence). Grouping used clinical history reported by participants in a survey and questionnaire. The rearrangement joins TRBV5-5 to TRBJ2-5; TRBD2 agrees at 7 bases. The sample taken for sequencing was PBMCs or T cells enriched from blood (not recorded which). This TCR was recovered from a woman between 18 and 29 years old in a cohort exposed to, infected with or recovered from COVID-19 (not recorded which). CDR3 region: CASSLLAEAVGETQYF. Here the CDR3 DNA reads TGTGCCAGCAGCCTCCTAGCGGAGGCCGTGGGGGAGACCCAGTACTTC.